The 26 T cell receptor beta chains below were found in one sample sequenced in a study of T-cell reconstitution after alpha-beta-depleted transplantation in children. Unique molecular identifiers were used in preparing the TCRbeta library. TCRdb analysed the PCR reads with MiXCR anew, one entry per CDR3 protein. The sample has 210,000 or so distinct CDR3 sequences, approximately 10% seen once. Sequenced here: PBMCs from the stem cell graft donor, sampled from the stem cell graft. These receptors originate from a human donor who donated a stem cell graft to a child with acute lymphoblastic leukemia.

The chain recombines TRBV27 with TRBJ1-2; TRBD1 matches at 8 bases. CDR1 MNHEY and CDR2 SMNVEV come from the germline V gene (reference sequence). This CDR3 has 13 amino acids. V trimming: 6 bases; J trimming: 6 bases; junction bases outside the gene matches: 6. In DNA form, the CDR3 reads TGTGCCAGCAGCAACAGGGGGGTTGATGGCTACACCTTC. Residues: CASSNRGVDGYTF.

This clonotype appeared many times. This sequence joins TRBV2 and TRBJ2-3; 9 bases align to TRBD2. V shed 9 bases and J 0 bases; nucleotides not matched to a gene: 4. Germline lookup yields CDR1 SNHLY and CDR2 FYNNEI. CDR3 length equals 14 residues. The CDR3 loop reads CASHSGGSTDTQYF. In DNA, the CDR3 is TGTGCCAGTCATAGCGGGGGAAGCACAGATACGCAGTATTTT.

In its sample, this clonotype was seen a few times. The chain has TRBV7-2 and TRBJ2-7; 8 nucleotides line up with TRBD2. This CDR3 has 14 residues. Losses at the gene ends were 5 bases for V and 7 bases for J; bases not matched to a gene: 10. From germline, CDR1 is SGHTA and CDR2 FQGNSA. The CDR3 nucleotides are TGTGCCAGCAGCCTCGGGGGGGCCAATCTGGAGCAGTACTTC. Translating it yields CASSLGGANLEQYF.

This clonotype was counted only a few times. This rearrangement joins TRBV20-1 to TRBJ2-7, with D possibly matching TRBD2 (7 bases). V lost 0 bases and J 2 bases, leaving 14 bases between the germline ends. CDR3 length: 15 amino acids. The V gene's germline CDR1 is DFQATT and CDR2 SNEGSKA (reference sequence). The chain's CDR3 is CSARDQGGATYEQYF. The CDR3 nucleotides are TGCAGTGCTAGAGATCAAGGGGGGGCTACCTACGAGCAGTACTTC.

This clonotype was counted between two and nine times. The rearrangement links TRBV5-1 to TRBJ1-1; possible D gene TRBD1, 5 bases. Germline loops: CDR1 SGHRS, CDR2 YFSETQ. This CDR3 has 13 residues. The ends were cut back, 1 base at V and 5 bases at J, with 9 bases in the middle. The CDR3 spells CASSLRAGTEAFF. DNA for the CDR3: TGCGCCAGCAGCTTGAGGGCAGGGACTGAAGCTTTCTTT.

This clonotype occurred once. The chain couples TRBV18 to TRBJ1-1; 10 bases line up with TRBD1. This CDR3 has 15 amino acids. V shed 3 bases, J shed 6 bases, and the junction held 7 bases outside the gene matches. Germline assignment: CDR1 KGHSH and CDR2 LQKENI. CDR3: CASSPGQGDGSEAFF. In DNA form, the CDR3 reads TGTGCCAGCTCACCCGGACAGGGGGACGGATCTGAAGCTTTCTTT.

This clonotype was detected a few times. This chain joins TRBV5-1 and TRBJ1-6; 8 nucleotides align to TRBD1. Germline-derived CDR1 and CDR2 are SGHRS and YFSETQ. Trimming removed 4 bases from V and 6 bases from J; junction bases left unmatched: 9. The CDR3 totals 16 residues. The CDR3 loop is CASSPQGQGFNSPLHF. The DNA for the CDR3 is TGCGCCAGCAGCCCGCAAGGACAGGGCTTTAATTCACCCCTCCACTTT. Based on the CDR3 plus reference TRBV5-1 and TRBJ1-6, the full variable domain is KAGVTQTPRYLIKTRGQQVTLSCSPISGHRSVSWYQQTPGQGLQFLFEYFSETQRNKGNFPGRFSGRQFSNSRSEMNVSTLELGDSALYLCASSPQGQGFNSPLHFGNGTRLTVT.

The chain recombines TRBV7-6 with TRBJ1-6; the D is unclear. This CDR3 region has 14 residues. V lost 5 bases and J 9 bases, leaving 14 bases between the germline ends. Germline assignment: CDR1 SGHVS and CDR2 FNYEAQ. The CDR3 DNA reads as TGTGCCAGCAGCCGAGAGACCTCTGGTTCACCCCTCCACTTT. Its translation: CASSRETSGSPLHF.

This clonotype was recorded at least ten times. The genes are TRBV6-5 and TRBJ2-2; D gene unclear. Between the trimmed V and J ends, which lost 2 bases and 5 bases, there was a span of 6 bases. This CDR3 has 13 amino acids. CDR1 is MNHEY, CDR2 SVGAGI, per germline. For the CDR3, the DNA is TGTGCCAGCAGTTACAACCCGACCGGGGAGCTGTTTTTT. Protein: CASSYNPTGELFF.

This clonotype was found many times. V and J are TRBV12-3 or TRBV12-4 and TRBJ2-7; possibly TRBD2 for D (5 bases). V dropped 6 bases and J dropped 0 bases, with 9 bases sitting between them. The CDR3 extends over 13 amino acids. The DNA of the CDR3 is TGTGCCAGCAGCTGGAGGAGCTCCTACGAGCAGTACTTC. Translating gives CASSWRSSYEQYF.

This chain joins TRBV7-2 and TRBJ1-3, with TRBD1 as a possible D gene (5 bases). Germline CDR1 is SGHTA and CDR2 is FQGNSA. V lost 2 bases, J lost 0 bases, and 11 bases lay in between. The CDR3 covers 16 residues. Here the CDR3 DNA reads TGTGCCAGCAGCTTAACCCCAGGGAGCTCTGGAAACACCATATATTTT. Translation gives CASSLTPGSSGNTIYF.

The rearrangement joins TRBV20-1 to TRBJ2-5; no clear D. This CDR3 is built from 13 residues. CDR1 is DFQATT, CDR2 SNEGSKA, per germline (reference sequence). V was shortened by 6 bases and J by 7 bases, with 18 bases between the two germline ends. In DNA form, the CDR3 reads TGCAGTGCCACGTGGCCCCTGGTCGGGACCCAGTACTTC. Translating it yields CSATWPLVGTQYF.

Only a few counts were recorded for this clonotype. This chain connects TRBV7-2 to TRBJ2-3; D might be TRBD1 or TRBD2, each matching 6 bases. V lost 5 bases to trimming and J lost 4 bases, with 19 bases between them. CDR3 size: 16 residues. Germline CDR1 and CDR2: SGHTA and FQGNSA. The CDR3: CASSPRSPGASDTQYF. CDR3 nucleotides: TGTGCCAGCAGCCCCCGATCCCCGGGGGCCTCAGATACGCAGTATTTT. Looking up the rest from reference TRBV7-2 and TRBJ2-3 gives the full variable domain: GAGVSQSPSNKVTEKGKDVELRCDPISGHTALYWYRQSLGQGLEFLIYFQGNSAPDKSGLPSDRFSAERTGGSVSTLTIQRTQQEDSAVYLCASSPRSPGASDTQYFGPGTRLTVL.

The V and J genes are TRBV13 and TRBJ2-6; D may be TRBD1 (5 bases). V shed 0 bases and J shed 2 bases, with 5 bases lying between them. Germline V gives CDR1 PRHDT, CDR2 FYEKMQ (reference sequence). CDR3 length equals 15 residues. The CDR3 loop reads CASSLGTAGANVLTF. The CDR3 DNA follows: TGTGCCAGCAGCTTAGGGACAGCTGGGGCCAACGTCCTGACTTTC.

The gene calls are TRBV27 and TRBJ2-1; unclear D gene. Germline V CDR1 and CDR2: MNHEY, SMNVEV (reference sequence). The CDR3 sequence is 16 residues long. Trimming took 4 bases from V and 0 from J, leaving 13 bases between them. The CDR3 DNA reads TGTGCCAGCAGTTCCCTTCCCCTGAGCTCCTACAATGAGCAGTTCTTC. Its protein is CASSSLPLSSYNEQFF.

The V gene is TRBV5-1, the J gene TRBJ2-1; D is uncertain. Trimming took off 2 bases at V and 3 bases at J, with 3 bases between the two ends. Germline CDR1 is SGHRS and CDR2 is YFSETQ. This CDR3 contains 12 residues. The CDR3 nucleotides read TGCGCCAGCAGCTTATACTACAATGAGCAGTTCTTC. Amino acid sequence: CASSLYYNEQFF.

The V gene is TRBV12-3 or TRBV12-4, the J gene TRBJ1-1; 8 bases map to TRBD1. J gave up 1 base and V 6 bases, and 13 bases lay outside the gene matches. CDR3 length equals 17 residues. CDR3 nucleotides: TGTGCCAGCAGACCTCAGGGGGCGCGGGGGGGGAACACTGAAGCTTTCTTT. Its translation: CASRPQGARGGNTEAFF.

This clonotype showed up many times. The CDR3 region has the DNA TGCAGTGCTAGATTAGCGGGACAGGGCCTGACTGAAGCTTTCTTT. Translated: CSARLAGQGLTEAFF. This sequence joins TRBV20-1 and TRBJ1-1; 9 bases are shared with TRBD1. The CDR3 totals 15 residues. The V gene's germline CDR1 is DFQATT and CDR2 SNEGSKA (reference sequence). V shed 2 bases, J shed 5 bases, and the junction held 9 bases outside the gene matches.

This clonotype was picked up many times. This chain uses TRBV5-1 with TRBJ2-7; perhaps TRBD1 as D (6 bases). V lost 2 bases, J lost 0 bases, and 9 bases lay in between. Germline-derived CDR1 and CDR2 are SGHRS and YFSETQ. The CDR3 contains 14 residues. CDR3: CASSLQGPSYEQYF. The CDR3 DNA reads as TGCGCCAGCAGCTTACAGGGACCCTCCTACGAGCAGTACTTC.

The sample holds a few counts of this clonotype. The chain uses TRBV20-1 and TRBJ1-1; D might be TRBD1 (6 bases). This CDR3 has 13 residues. V gave up 5 bases and J gave up 3 bases, with 13 bases separating them. Germline V gives CDR1 DFQATT, CDR2 SNEGSKA (reference sequence). This CDR3 reads CSAVDSYYTEAFF. The CDR3 DNA is TGCAGTGCTGTGGACAGTTATTACACTGAAGCTTTCTTT.

Only a few counts were recorded for this clonotype. The rearrangement joins TRBV13 to TRBJ2-1; TRBD2 agrees at 11 bases. Germline CDR1 and CDR2: PRHDT and FYEKMQ (reference sequence). There are 15 residues in the CDR3. V gave up 8 bases and J gave up 4 bases; unmatched junction bases: 7. The CDR3: CASHSSGGRYNEQFF. The CDR3 DNA reads as TGTGCCAGCCATTCTAGCGGGGGGAGGTACAATGAGCAGTTCTTC.

The CDR3 loop reads CSVGGQLLTEAFF. The CDR3, as DNA: TGCAGCGTCGGGGGACAGTTGCTCACTGAAGCTTTCTTT. The rearrangement joins TRBV29-1 to TRBJ1-1, with TRBD1 matching 7 bases. The CDR3 sequence is 13 residues long. With V trimmed by 6 bases and J by 4 bases, 8 bases remained unmatched. The V gene's germline CDR1 is SQVTM and CDR2 ANQGSEA.

This clonotype was observed many times. The V gene is TRBV27, the J gene TRBJ2-6, with D perhaps TRBD1 (6 bases). The CDR3 extends over 15 amino acids. From germline, CDR1 is MNHEY and CDR2 SMNVEV (reference sequence). Trimming removed 5 bases from V and 14 bases from J, with 22 bases in between. CDR3 residues: CASSPYSGTKGLLTF. CDR3 sequence (DNA): TGTGCCAGCAGTCCCTATTCCGGGACAAAGGGGCTCCTGACTTTC.

The V gene is TRBV7-9, the J gene TRBJ2-2; a weak D match, TRBD2 (5 bases). Germline V gene data show CDR1 as SEHNR and CDR2 as FQNEAQ (reference sequence). V lost 6 bases, J lost 6 bases, and 14 bases lay in between. The CDR3 runs 14 residues. The CDR3 sequence: CASRRNTGAGELFF. The CDR3, as DNA: TGTGCCAGCAGACGAAACACCGGGGCCGGGGAGCTGTTTTTT.

This clonotype was seen many times. As DNA, the CDR3 is TGTGCCAGCAGCTTCGGACTAGCGGGCTTAGATGAGCAGTTCTTC. Protein sequence: CASSFGLAGLDEQFF. This rearrangement joins TRBV7-9 to TRBJ2-1, with TRBD2 identical over 11 bases. V was pared by 3 bases and J by 8 bases, with 6 bases of the junction left unmatched. The CDR3 consists of 15 residues. The germline gives CDR1 SEHNR, CDR2 FQNEAQ (reference sequence).

This sequence joins TRBV27 and TRBJ2-3, with D possibly being TRBD1 (6 bases). V lost 5 bases to trimming and J lost 1 base, with 13 bases between them. CDR1 MNHEY and CDR2 SMNVEV come from the germline V gene (reference sequence). There are 15 residues in the CDR3. CDR3 residues: CASSEIGGGTDTQYF. CDR3 sequence (DNA): TGTGCCAGCAGTGAAATAGGGGGTGGCACAGATACGCAGTATTTT.